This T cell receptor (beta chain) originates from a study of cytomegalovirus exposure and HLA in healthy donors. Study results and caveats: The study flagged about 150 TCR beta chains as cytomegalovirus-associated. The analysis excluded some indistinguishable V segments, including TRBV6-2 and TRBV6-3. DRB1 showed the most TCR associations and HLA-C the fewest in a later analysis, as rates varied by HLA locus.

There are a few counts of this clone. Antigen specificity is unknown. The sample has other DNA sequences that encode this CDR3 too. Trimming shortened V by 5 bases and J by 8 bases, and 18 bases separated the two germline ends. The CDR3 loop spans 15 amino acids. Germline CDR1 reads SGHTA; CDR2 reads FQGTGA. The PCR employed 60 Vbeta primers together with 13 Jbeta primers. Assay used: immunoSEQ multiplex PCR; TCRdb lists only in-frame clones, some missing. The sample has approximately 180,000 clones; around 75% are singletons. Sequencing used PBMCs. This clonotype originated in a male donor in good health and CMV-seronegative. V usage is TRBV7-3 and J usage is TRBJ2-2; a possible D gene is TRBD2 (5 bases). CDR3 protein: CASSPQDRPGGELFF. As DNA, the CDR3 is TGTGCCAGCAGCCCCCAGGACCGCCCGGGAGGGGAGCTGTTTTTT. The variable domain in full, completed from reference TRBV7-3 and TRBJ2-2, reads GAGVSQTPSNKVTEKGKYVELRCDPISGHTALYWYRQSLGQGPEFLIYFQGTGAADDSGLPNDRFFAVRPEGSVSTLKIQRTERGDSAVYLCASSPQDRPGGELFFGEGSRLTVL.